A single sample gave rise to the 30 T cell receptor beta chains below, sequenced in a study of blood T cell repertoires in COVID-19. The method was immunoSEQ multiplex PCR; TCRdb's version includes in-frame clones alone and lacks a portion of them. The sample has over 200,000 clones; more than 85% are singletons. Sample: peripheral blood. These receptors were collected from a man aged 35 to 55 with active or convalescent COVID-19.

CDR3 DNA: TGCGCCAGCACTCCGACAGGGTGGGGGATGAACACTGAAGCTTTCTTT. As protein: CASTPTGWGMNTEAFF. This sequence joins TRBV10-2 and TRBJ1-1; 7 positions match TRBD1. Germline lookup yields CDR1 WSHSY and CDR2 SAAADI. This CDR3 region has 16 residues. V shed 7 bases and J 0 bases; nucleotides not matched to a gene: 11.

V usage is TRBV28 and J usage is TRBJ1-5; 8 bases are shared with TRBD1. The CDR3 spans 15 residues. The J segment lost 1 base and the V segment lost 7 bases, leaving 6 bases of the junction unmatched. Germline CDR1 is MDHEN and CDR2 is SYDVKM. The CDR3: CASIIQGVSNQPQHF. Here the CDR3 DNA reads TGTGCCAGCATAATACAGGGGGTGAGCAATCAGCCCCAGCATTTT. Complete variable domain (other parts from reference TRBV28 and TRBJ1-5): DVKVTQSSRYLVKRTGEKVFLECVQDMDHENMFWYRQDPGLGLRLIYFSYDVKMKEKGDIPEGYSVSREKKERFSLILESASTNQTSMYLCASIIQGVSNQPQHFGDGTRLSIL.

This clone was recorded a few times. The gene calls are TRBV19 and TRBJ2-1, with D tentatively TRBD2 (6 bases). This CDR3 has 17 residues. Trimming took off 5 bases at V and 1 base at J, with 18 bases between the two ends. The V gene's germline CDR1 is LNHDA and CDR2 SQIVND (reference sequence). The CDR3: CASSPDFASGSYNEQFF. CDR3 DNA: TGTGCCAGTAGTCCTGACTTTGCCAGCGGGTCCTACAATGAGCAGTTCTTC.

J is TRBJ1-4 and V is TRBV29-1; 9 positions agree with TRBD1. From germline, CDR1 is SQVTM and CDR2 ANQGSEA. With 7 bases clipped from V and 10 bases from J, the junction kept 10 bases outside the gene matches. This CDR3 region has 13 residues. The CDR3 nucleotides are TGCAGCGCCTCGCCGGGACAGGGAGGAAAACTGTTTTTT. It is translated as CSASPGQGGKLFF.

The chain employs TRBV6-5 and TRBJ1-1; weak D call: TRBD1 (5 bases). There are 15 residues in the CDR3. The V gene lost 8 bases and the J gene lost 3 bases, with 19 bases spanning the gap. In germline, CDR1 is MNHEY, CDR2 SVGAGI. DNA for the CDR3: TGTGCCAGCGCTTCCACGGACCTAGGGGACACTGAAGCTTTCTTT. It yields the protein CASASTDLGDTEAFF.

The CDR3 region has the DNA TGCGCCAGCAGCCCAGGCGGGAATACGCAGTATTTT. Translating gives CASSPGGNTQYF. V gene TRBV5-1 combines with J gene TRBJ2-3, with TRBD2 as a possible D gene (6 bases). Germline CDR1 and CDR2: SGHRS and YFSETQ. Trimming removed 4 bases at V and 7 bases at J, with 10 bases between. This CDR3 has 12 residues.

CDR3 sequence (DNA): TGCGCCAGCAGCCAAGGTTCCTCAAGACTGGGACTGTTTTTT. It specifies CASSQGSSRLGLFF. V gene TRBV4-1 combines with J gene TRBJ1-4; no clear D. Germline V gene sequence: CDR1 MGHRA, CDR2 YSYEKL. The V end lost 1 base, the J end lost 13 bases, and 16 bases lay between the germline ends. The CDR3 spans 14 residues.

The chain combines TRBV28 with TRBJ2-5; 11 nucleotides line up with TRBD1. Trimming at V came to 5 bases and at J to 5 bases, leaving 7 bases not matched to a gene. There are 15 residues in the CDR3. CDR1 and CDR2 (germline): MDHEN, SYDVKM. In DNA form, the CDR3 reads TGTGCCAGCAGTCCCTGGACAGGGGGCTTGGAGACCCAGTACTTC. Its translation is CASSPWTGGLETQYF.

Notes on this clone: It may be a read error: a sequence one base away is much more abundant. CDR3 residues: CASQPGTLDNSPLHF. Here the CDR3 DNA reads TGTGCCAGCCAACCTGGGACACTTGATAATTCACCCCTCCACTTT. The chain combines TRBV28 with TRBJ1-6, with D maybe TRBD1 (6 bases). The CDR3 runs 15 residues. Germline CDR1 and CDR2: MDHEN and SYDVKM. Trimming took off 8 bases at V and 5 bases at J, with 16 bases between the two ends.

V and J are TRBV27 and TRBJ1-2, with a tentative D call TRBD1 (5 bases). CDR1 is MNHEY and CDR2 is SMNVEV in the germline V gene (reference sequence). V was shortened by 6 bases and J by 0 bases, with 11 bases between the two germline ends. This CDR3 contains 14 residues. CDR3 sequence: CASRATAANYGYTF. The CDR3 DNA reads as TGTGCCAGCAGAGCGACAGCAGCTAACTATGGCTACACCTTC.

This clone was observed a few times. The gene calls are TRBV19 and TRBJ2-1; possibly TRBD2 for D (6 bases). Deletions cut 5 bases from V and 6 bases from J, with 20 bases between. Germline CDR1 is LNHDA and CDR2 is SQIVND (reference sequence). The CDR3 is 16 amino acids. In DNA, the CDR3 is TGTGCCAGTAGTCCCTTAACCGGGACTGCCTTCAATGAGCAGTTCTTC. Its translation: CASSPLTGTAFNEQFF. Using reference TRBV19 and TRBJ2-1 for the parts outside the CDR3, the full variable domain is DGGITQSPKYLFRKEGQNVTLSCEQNLNHDAMYWYRQDPGQGLRLIYYSQIVNDFQKGDIAEGYSVSREKKESFPLTVTSAQKNPTAFYLCASSPLTGTAFNEQFFGPGTRLTVL.

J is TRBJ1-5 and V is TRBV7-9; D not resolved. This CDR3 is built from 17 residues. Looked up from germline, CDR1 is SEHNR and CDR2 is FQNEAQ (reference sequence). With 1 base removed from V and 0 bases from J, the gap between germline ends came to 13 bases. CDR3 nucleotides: TGTGCCAGCAGCTTAGGACGGGATCCATATAGCAATCAGCCCCAGCATTTT. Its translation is CASSLGRDPYSNQPQHF.

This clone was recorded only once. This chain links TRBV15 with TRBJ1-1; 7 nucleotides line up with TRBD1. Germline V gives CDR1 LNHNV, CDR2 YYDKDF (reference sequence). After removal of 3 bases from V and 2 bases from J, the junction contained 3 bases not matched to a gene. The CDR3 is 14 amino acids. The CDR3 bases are TGTGCCACCAGCAGGGACAGGAGAAACACTGAAGCTTTCTTT. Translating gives CATSRDRRNTEAFF.

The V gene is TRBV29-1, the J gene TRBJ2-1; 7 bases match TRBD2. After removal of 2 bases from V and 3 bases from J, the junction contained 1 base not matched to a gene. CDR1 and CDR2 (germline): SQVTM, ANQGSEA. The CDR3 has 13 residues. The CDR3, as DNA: TGCAGCGTTGAACGGACTAGCTACAATGAGCAGTTCTTC. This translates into CSVERTSYNEQFF.

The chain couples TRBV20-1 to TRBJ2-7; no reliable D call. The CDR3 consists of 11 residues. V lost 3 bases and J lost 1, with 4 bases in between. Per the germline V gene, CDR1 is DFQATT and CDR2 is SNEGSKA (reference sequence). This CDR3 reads CSASASYEQYF. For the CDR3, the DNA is TGCAGTGCTAGTGCTTCCTACGAGCAGTACTTC.

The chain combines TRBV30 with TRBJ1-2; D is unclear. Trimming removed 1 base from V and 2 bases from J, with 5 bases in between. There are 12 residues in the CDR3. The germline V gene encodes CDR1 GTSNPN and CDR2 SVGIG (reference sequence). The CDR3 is CAWSASNYGYTF. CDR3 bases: TGTGCCTGGAGTGCGTCCAACTATGGCTACACCTTC.

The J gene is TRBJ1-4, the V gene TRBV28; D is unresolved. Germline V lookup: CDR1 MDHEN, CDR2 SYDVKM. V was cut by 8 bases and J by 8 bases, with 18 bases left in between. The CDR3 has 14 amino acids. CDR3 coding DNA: TGTGCCAGCTGTACACGGCGGGGAGGGGAAAAACTGTTTTTT. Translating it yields CASCTRRGGEKLFF. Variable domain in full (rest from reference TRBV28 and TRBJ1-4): DVKVTQSSRYLVKRTGEKVFLECVQDMDHENMFWYRQDPGLGLRLIYFSYDVKMKEKGDIPEGYSVSREKKERFSLILESASTNQTSMYLCASCTRRGGEKLFFGSGTQLSVL.

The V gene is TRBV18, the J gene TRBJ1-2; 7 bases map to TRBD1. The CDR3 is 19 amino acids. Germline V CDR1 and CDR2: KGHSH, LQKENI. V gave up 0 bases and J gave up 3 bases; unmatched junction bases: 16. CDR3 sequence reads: CASSPPDRSVLSLDYGYTF. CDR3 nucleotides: TGTGCCAGCTCACCACCGGACAGGTCGGTACTGTCTCTCGACTATGGCTACACCTTC.

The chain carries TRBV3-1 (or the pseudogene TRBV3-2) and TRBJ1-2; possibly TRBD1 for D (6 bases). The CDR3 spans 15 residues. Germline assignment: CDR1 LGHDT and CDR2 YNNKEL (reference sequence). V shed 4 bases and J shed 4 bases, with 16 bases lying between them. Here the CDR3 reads CASSPDSTGSYGYTF. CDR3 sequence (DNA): TGTGCCAGCAGCCCCGACTCGACAGGCTCCTATGGCTACACCTTC.

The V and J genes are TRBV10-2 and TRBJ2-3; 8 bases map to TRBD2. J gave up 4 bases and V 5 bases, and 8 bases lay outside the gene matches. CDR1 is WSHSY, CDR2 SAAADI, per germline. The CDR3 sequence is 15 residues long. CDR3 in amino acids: CASSRAGAPADTQYF. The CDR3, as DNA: TGCGCCAGCAGTAGAGCGGGGGCCCCCGCAGATACGCAGTATTTT.

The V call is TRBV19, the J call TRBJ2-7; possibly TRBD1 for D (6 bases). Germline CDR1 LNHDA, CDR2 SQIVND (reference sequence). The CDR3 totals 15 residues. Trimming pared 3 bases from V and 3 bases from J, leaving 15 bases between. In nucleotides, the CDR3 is TGTGCCAGTAGTATTCAACCCATGGACAGCTACGAGCAGTACTTC. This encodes CASSIQPMDSYEQYF. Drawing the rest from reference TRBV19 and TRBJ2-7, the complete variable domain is DGGITQSPKYLFRKEGQNVTLSCEQNLNHDAMYWYRQDPGQGLRLIYYSQIVNDFQKGDIAEGYSVSREKKESFPLTVTSAQKNPTAFYLCASSIQPMDSYEQYFGPGTRLTVT.

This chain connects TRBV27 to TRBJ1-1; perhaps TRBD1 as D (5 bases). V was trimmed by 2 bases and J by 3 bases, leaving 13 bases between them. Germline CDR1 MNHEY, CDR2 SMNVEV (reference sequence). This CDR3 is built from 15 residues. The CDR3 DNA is TGTGCCAGCAGTTTAATCAGGGTAGGGTACACTGAAGCTTTCTTT. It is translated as CASSLIRVGYTEAFF.

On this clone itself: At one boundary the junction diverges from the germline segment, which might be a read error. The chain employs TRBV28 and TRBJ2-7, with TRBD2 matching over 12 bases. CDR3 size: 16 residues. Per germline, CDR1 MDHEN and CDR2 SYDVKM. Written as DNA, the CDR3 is TGTGCCAGCAGCCAGCCCGCTTCTAGCGGGAGGGGAGGCCGGAACTTC. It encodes CASSQPASSGRGGRNF.

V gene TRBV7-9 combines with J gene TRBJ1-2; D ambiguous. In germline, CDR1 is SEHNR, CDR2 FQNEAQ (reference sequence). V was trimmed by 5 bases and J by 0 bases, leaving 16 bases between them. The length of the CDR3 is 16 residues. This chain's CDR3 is CASSLSPLSANYGYTF. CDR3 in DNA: TGTGCCAGCAGCCTTTCACCCCTGTCAGCTAACTATGGCTACACCTTC.

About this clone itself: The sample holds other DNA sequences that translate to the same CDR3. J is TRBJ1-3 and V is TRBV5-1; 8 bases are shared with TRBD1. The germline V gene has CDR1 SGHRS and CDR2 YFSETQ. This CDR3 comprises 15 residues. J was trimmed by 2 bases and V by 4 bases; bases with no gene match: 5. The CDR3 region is CASSDPQGAGNTIYF. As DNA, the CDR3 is TGCGCCAGCAGCGACCCACAGGGGGCTGGAAACACCATATATTTT. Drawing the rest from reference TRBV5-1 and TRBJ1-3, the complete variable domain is KAGVTQTPRYLIKTRGQQVTLSCSPISGHRSVSWYQQTPGQGLQFLFEYFSETQRNKGNFPGRFSGRQFSNSRSEMNVSTLELGDSALYLCASSDPQGAGNTIYFGEGSWLTVV.

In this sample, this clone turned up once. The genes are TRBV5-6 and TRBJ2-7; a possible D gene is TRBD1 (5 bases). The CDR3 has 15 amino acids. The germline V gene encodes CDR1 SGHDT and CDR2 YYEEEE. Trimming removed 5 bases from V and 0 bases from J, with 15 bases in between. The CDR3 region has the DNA TGTGCCAGCAGTCCAGGGTCCAGGGCCTCCTACGAGCAGTACTTC. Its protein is CASSPGSRASYEQYF. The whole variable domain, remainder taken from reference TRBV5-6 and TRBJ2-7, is DAGVTQSPTHLIKTRGQQVTLRCSPKSGHDTVSWYQQALGQGPQFIFQYYEEEERQRGNFPDRFSGHQFPNYSSELNVNALLLGDSALYLCASSPGSRASYEQYFGPGTRLTVT.

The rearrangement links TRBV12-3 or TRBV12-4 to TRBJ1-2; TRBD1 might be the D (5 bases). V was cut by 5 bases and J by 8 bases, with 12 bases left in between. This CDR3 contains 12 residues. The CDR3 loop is CASSTPGGGYTF. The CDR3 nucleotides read TGTGCCAGCAGTACTCCCGGGGGGGGCTACACCTTC.

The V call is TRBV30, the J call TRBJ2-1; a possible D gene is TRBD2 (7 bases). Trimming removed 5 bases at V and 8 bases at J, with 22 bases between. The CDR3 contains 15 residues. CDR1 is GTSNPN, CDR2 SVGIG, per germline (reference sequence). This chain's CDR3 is CAWSGGQGGFDEQFF. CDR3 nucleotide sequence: TGTGCCTGGTCCGGGGGGCAGGGAGGTTTCGATGAGCAGTTCTTC.

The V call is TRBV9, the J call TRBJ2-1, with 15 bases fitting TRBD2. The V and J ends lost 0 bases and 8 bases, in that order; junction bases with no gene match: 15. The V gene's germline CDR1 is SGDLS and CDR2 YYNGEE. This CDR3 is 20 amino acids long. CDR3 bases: TGTGCCAGCAGCGTAGGAGGTCCCGGGACTAGCGGGAGGTATAACCATGAGCAGTTCTTC. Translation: CASSVGGPGTSGRYNHEQFF.

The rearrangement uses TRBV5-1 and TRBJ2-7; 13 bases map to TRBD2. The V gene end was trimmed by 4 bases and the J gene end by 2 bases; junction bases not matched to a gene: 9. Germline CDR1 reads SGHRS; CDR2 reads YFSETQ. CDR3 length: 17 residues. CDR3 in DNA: TGCGCCAGCAGCCCGGGACTAGCGGGAATGTCTCCCTACGAGCAGTACTTC. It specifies CASSPGLAGMSPYEQYF.